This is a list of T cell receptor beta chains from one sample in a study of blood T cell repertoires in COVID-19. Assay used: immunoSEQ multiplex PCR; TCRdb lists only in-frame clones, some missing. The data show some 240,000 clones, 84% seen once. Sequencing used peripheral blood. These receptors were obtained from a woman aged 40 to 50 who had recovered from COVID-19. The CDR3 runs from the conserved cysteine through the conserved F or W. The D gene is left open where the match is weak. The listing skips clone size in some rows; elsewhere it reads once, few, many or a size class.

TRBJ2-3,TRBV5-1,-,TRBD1,CASSFRDRGTDTQYF,TGCGCCAGCAGCTTTAGGGACAGGGGCACAGATACGCAGTATTTT
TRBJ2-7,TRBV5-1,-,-,CASSLDLDRSYSYEQYF,TGCGCCAGCAGCTTGGATTTAGACAGATCCTACTCCTACGAGCAGTACTTC
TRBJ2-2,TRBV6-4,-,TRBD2,CASSEGSGTSNTGELFF,TGTGCCAGCAGTGAAGGGAGCGGGACGTCGAACACCGGGGAGCTGTTTTTT
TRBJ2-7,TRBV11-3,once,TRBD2,CASTRHPGLPYEQYF,TGTGCCAGCACGAGACACCCGGGACTACCTTACGAGCAGTACTTC
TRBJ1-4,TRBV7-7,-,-,CASSPGQGSEKLFF,TGTGCTAGCAGCCCGGGCCAAGGGAGTGAAAAACTGTTTTTT
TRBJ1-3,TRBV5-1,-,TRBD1,CASSTGTQGASGNTIYF,TGCGCCAGCAGCACTGGGACACAGGGGGCATCTGGAAACACCATATATTTT
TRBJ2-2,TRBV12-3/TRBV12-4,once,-,CASSLTRAGELFF,TGTGCCAGCAGTTTAACTCGGGCCGGGGAGCTGTTTTTT
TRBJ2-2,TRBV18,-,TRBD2,CASSPALAGETGELFF,TGTGCCAGCTCACCAGCGCTAGCGGGAGAGACCGGGGAGCTGTTTTTT
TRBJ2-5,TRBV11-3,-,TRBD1,CASSLAGYGQGALRETQYF,TGTGCCAGCAGCTTGGCAGGGTATGGACAGGGGGCGCTGCGAGAGACCCAGTACTTC
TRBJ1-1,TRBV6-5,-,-,CASMTGQNTEAFF,TGTGCCAGCATGACGGGACAGAACACTGAAGCTTTCTTT
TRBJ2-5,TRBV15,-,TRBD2,CATSPGLAPETQYF,TGTGCCACCAGCCCAGGACTAGCCCCAGAGACCCAGTACTTC
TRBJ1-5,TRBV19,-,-,CASSIGTLRGNQPQHF,TGTGCCAGTAGTATAGGTACCCTCCGGGGCAATCAGCCCCAGCATTTT
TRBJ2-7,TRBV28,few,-,CATGLLLSYEQYF,TGTGCCACCGGACTCCTGCTCTCCTACGAGCAGTACTTC
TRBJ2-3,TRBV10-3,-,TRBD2,CAISAGGLYNTQYF,TGTGCCATCAGTGCGGGGGGGCTTTATAATACGCAGTATTTT
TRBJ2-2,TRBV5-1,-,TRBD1,CASSLPIQGLSTGELFF,TGCGCCAGCAGCTTGCCAATACAGGGGCTAAGCACCGGGGAGCTGTTTTTT
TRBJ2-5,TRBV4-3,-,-,CASSQVGRQAETQYF,TGCGCCAGCAGCCAGGTAGGCCGGCAGGCAGAGACCCAGTACTTC
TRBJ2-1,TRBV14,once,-,CASSQEDSNEQFF,TGTGCCAGCAGCCAAGAGGACAGCAATGAGCAGTTCTTC
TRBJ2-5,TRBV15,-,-,CATSTSIGAETQYF,TGTGCCACCAGCACGTCAATAGGGGCGGAGACCCAGTACTTC
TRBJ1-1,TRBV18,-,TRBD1,CASSPSRQGEIWAFF,TGTGCCAGCTCACCTAGTAGACAGGGTGAGATCTGGGCTTTCTTT
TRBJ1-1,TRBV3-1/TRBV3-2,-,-,CASSQEFAAEAFF,TGTGCCAGCAGCCAAGAATTTGCGGCTGAAGCTTTCTTT
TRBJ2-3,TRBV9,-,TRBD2,CASSESGGGTDTQYF,TGTGCCAGCTCAGAAAGCGGGGGGGGCACAGATACGCAGTATTTT
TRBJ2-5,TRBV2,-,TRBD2,CASTLAGAINQETQYF,TGTGCCAGCACCCTAGCGGGGGCCATAAACCAAGAGACCCAGTACTTC
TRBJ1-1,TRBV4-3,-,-,CASSEGTGIHTEAFF,TGCGCCAGCAGCGAAGGTACGGGGATTCACACTGAAGCTTTCTTT
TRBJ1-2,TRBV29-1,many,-,CSVWQNYGYTF,TGCAGCGTTTGGCAGAACTATGGCTACACCTTC
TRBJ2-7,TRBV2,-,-,CASRTRGASYEQYF,TGTGCCAGCAGGACCAGGGGCGCCTCCTACGAGCAGTACTTC
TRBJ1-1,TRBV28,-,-,CASSSSTEAFF,TGTGCCAGCAGTTCCAGCACTGAAGCTTTCTTT